This is a list of T cell receptor beta chains from one sample in a study of blood T cell repertoires in COVID-19. Only in-frame clones appear in the TCRdb table, and some are missing; sequencing was by immunoSEQ multiplex PCR. The table shows 55,000 to 65,000 clones, with around nine tenths occurring only once. Sequencing was performed on peripheral blood. The receptors were sampled from a woman between 55 and 75 years old with active COVID-19. CDR3s leave out the opening cysteine and the closing phenylalanine or tryptophan. The order of the fields is V gene, CDR3 length, J gene, CDR3 protein.

TRBV7-9,11,TRBJ2-7,ASSFSQIYEQY
TRBV7-9,10,TRBJ1-5,ASGGGSQPQH
TRBV5-4,13,TRBJ2-7,ASSPGGRGTYEQY
TRBV18,11,TRBJ2-7,ASSQRQSYEQY
TRBV10-2,14,TRBJ1-4,ASSESFGTANEKLF
TRBV6-5,8,TRBJ2-5,ASSRETQY
TRBV11-3,14,TRBJ2-1,ASSPTAGPLTNEQF
TRBV6-1,13,TRBJ1-1,ASSETGGGGTEAF
TRBV5-4,11,TRBJ1-5,ATQPGPNQPQH
TRBV5-1,10,TRBJ2-5,ATTTDGETQY
TRBV7-9,11,TRBJ1-3,ASRQGSGNTIY
TRBV6-1,12,TRBJ2-7,ASSEASPSYEQY
TRBV6-2/TRBV6-3,13,TRBJ1-1,ASSPTRTGGTEAF
TRBV27,14,TRBJ2-2,ASSLRGLAGGRELF
TRBV7-8,14,TRBJ1-2,ASSSRPGTSNYGYT
TRBV7-9,14,TRBJ2-3,ASSLGGGLDTDTQY
TRBV7-9,10,TRBJ1-5,ASASVDQPQH
TRBV5-5,12,TRBJ1-2,ASSLGAALGGYT